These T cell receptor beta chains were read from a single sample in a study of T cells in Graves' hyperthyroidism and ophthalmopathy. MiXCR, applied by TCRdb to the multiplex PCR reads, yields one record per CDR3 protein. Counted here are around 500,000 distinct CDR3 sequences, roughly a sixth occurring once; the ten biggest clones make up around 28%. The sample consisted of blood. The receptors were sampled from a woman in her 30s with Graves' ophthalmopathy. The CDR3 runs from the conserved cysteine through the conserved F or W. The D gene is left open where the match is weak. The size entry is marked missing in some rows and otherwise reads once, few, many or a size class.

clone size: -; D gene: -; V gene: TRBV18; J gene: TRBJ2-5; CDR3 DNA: TGTGCCAGCTCACCACTGGTCACGGAGACCCAGTACTTC; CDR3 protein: CASSPLVTETQYF
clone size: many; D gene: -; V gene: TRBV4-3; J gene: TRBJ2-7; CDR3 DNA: TGCGCCAGCAGCCAAGATGGCGGCAGTGCCTCTTACGAGCAGTACTTC; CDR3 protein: CASSQDGGSASYEQYF
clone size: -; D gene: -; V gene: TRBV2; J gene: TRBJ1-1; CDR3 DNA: TGTGCCAGCAGTGAATACCTGGAAGCTTTCTTT; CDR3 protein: CASSEYLEAFF
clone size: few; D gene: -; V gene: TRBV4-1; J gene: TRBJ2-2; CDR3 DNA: TGCGCCAGCAGCCAAGGGTCAGGGTCGAACACCGGGGAGCTGTTTTTT; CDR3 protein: CASSQGSGSNTGELFF
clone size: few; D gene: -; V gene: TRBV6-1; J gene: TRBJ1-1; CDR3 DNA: TGTGCTAACACTGGGGTAATGAACACTGAAGCTTTCTTT; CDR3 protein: CANTGVMNTEAFF
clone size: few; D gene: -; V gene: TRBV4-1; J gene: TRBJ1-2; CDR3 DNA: TGCGCCAGCAGCCATGACACTCGGACCGCAAGCTATGGCTACACCTTC; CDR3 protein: CASSHDTRTASYGYTF
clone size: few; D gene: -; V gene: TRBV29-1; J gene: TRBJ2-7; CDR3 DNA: TGCAGCGTTGTAGGGCAGGGCTCCTACGAGCAGTACTTC; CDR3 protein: CSVVGQGSYEQYF
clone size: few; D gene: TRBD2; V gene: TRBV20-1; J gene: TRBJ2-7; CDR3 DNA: TGCAGTGCTAGAGATTTAGGTAGCGGGTTTGACGATGGGATTTCCTACTACGAGCAGTACTTC; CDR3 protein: CSARDLGSGFDDGISYYEQYF
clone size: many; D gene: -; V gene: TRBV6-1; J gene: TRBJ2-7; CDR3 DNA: TGTGCCAGCAGTGAATCGACTAGATGGCCTAGGGAGCAGTACTTC; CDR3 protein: CASSESTRWPREQYF
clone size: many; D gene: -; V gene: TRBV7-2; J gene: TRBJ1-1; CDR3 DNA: TGTGCCAGCAGCTTGTGGGCCGGCAGCCCAAACACTGAAGCTTTCTTT; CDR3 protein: CASSLWAGSPNTEAFF
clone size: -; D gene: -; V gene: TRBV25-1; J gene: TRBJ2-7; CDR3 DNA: TGTGCCAGCAGTGAAAACACCAGCCCTACAGGGACTGGCTACGAGCAGTACTTC; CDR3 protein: CASSENTSPTGTGYEQYF
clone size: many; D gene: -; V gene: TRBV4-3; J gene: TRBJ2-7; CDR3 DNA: TGCGCCAGCAGCCAAGATTGGGGGGTGACAGTCGAGCAGTACTTC; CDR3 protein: CASSQDWGVTVEQYF
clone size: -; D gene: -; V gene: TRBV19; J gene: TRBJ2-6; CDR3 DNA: TGTGCCAGTAGTATGGCCCTGAGTTACGGCTCTGGGGCCAACGTCCTGACTTTC; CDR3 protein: CASSMALSYGSGANVLTF
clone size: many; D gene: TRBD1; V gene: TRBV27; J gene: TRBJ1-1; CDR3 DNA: TGTGCCAGCAGTCCGAACCCGGACAGGGGGCTAGACACTGAAGCTTTCTTT; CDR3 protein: CASSPNPDRGLDTEAFF
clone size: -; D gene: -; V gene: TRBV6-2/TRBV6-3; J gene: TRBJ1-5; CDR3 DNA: TGTGCCAGCACCCAGGGTGTCCTGGGGCCCCAGCATTTT; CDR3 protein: CASTQGVLGPQHF
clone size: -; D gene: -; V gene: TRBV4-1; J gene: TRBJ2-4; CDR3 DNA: TGCGCCAGCAGCCAAGTCGGCCGGACTAAACCGAAAGCTAAAAACATTCAGTACTTC; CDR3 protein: CASSQVGRTKPKAKNIQYF
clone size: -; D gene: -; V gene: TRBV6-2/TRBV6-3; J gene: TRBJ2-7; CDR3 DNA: TGTGCCAGCAGTAACTTCGATGTTCCCTACGAGCAGTACTTC; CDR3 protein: CASSNFDVPYEQYF
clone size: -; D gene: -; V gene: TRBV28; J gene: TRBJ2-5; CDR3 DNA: TGTGCCAGCAGTTTCTCGGGGGCCGAAACAGAGACCCAGTACTTC; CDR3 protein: CASSFSGAETETQYF
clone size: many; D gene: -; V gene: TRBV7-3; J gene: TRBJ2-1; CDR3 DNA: TGTGCCAGCAGCACTACGTTCGGTGGGAGAGGGCCGGTCAGTGAGCAGTTCTTC; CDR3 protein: CASSTTFGGRGPVSEQFF
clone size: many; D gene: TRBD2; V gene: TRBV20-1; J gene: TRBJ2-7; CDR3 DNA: TGCAGTGCTCCAGGGACTAGCGGCTACGAGCAGTACTTC; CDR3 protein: CSAPGTSGYEQYF
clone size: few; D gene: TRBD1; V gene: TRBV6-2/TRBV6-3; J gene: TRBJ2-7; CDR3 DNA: TGTGCCAGCAGTTACCTCCTTTCGGGACAGCCTCCCTACGAGCAGTACTTC; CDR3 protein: CASSYLLSGQPPYEQYF
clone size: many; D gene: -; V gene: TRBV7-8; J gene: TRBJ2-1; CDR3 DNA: TGTGCCAGCAGCCCATCGAAAGCCGGGGTAAGCTCCTACAATGAGCAGTTCTTC; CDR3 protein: CASSPSKAGVSSYNEQFF